Below, 18 T cell receptor beta chains from the same sample are listed, as sequenced in a study of T-cell reconstitution after alpha-beta-depleted transplantation in children. TCRbeta library construction was performed incorporating unique molecular identifiers. One entry per CDR3 protein, called by TCRdb with MiXCR from the PCR reads. Among about 830,000 distinct CDR3 sequences listed, 16% were seen once. The source material was PBMCs, mostly from graft donor cells, sampled 360 days after TCRalphabeta/CD19-depleted stem cell transplant. These receptors all come from a male patient under 18 who had a stem cell transplant for acute lymphoblastic leukemia, so the T cells may come from the graft donor.

This sequence joins TRBV11-1 and TRBJ2-7, with 7 bases identical to TRBD2. This CDR3 has 11 amino acids. Germline V gene data show CDR1 as SGHAT and CDR2 as FQDESV (reference sequence). The V and J ends lost 5 bases and 6 bases, in that order; junction bases with no gene match: 1. The CDR3: CASSRTSEQYF. In DNA form, the CDR3 reads TGTGCCAGCAGCCGGACTAGCGAGCAGTACTTC. The entire variable domain, with the rest obtained from reference TRBV11-1 and TRBJ2-7, is as follows: EAEVAQSPRYKITEKSQAVAFWCDPISGHATLYWYRQILGQGPELLVQFQDESVVDDSQLPKDRFSAERLKGVDSTLKIQPAELGDSAMYLCASSRTSEQYFGPGTRLTVT.

This clonotype showed up just a few times. The chain uses TRBV20-1 and TRBJ2-3; 10 bases are shared with TRBD2. The germline V gene encodes CDR1 DFQATT and CDR2 SNEGSKA (reference sequence). The J segment lost 2 bases and the V segment lost 5 bases, leaving 4 bases of the junction unmatched. This CDR3 contains 14 residues. CDR3 residues: CSAWTSGDTDTQYF. CDR3 nucleotide sequence: TGCAGTGCTTGGACTAGCGGAGACACAGATACGCAGTATTTT.

CDR3 DNA sequence: TGTGCCTGGAGTTCGGGACTCACTAACACCGGGGAGCTGTTTTTT. Its protein product is CAWSSGLTNTGELFF. The chain carries TRBV30 and TRBJ2-2, with D perhaps TRBD2 (6 bases). Trimming shortened V by 2 bases and J by 2 bases, and 12 bases separated the two germline ends. CDR1 GTSNPN and CDR2 SVGIG come from the germline V gene (reference sequence). There are 15 residues in the CDR3. Combining the CDR3 with reference TRBV30 and TRBJ2-2 gives the whole variable domain SQTIHQWPATLVQPVGSPLSLECTVEGTSNPNLYWYRQAAGRGLQLLFYSVGIGQISSEVPQNLSASRPQDRQFILSSKKLLLSDSGFYLCAWSSGLTNTGELFFGEGSRLTVL.

This clonotype was observed at least ten times. This rearrangement joins TRBV7-9 to TRBJ2-3; D perhaps matches TRBD2 (5 bases). Germline V gene data show CDR1 as SEHNR and CDR2 as FQNEAQ (reference sequence). The CDR3 is 16 residues long. Trimming removed 5 bases from V and 2 bases from J, with 17 bases in between. The DNA for the CDR3 is TGTGCCAGCAGCGCCCTAGGAGCGGCCTACACAGATACGCAGTATTTT. It yields the protein CASSALGAAYTDTQYF.

J is TRBJ1-5 and V is TRBV7-9; D call uncertain. Germline-derived CDR1 and CDR2 are SEHNR and FQNEAQ (reference sequence). V was pared by 5 bases and J by 1 base, with 15 bases between. The CDR3 extends over 16 amino acids. CDR3 sequence: CASSPGASPSNQPQHF. In nucleotides, the CDR3 is TGTGCCAGCAGCCCCGGTGCAAGTCCGAGCAATCAGCCCCAGCATTTT.

This clonotype was detected only a few times. V and J are TRBV6-1 and TRBJ2-1; D is tentatively TRBD1 or TRBD2 (5 bases each). There are 15 residues in the CDR3. Trimming left V 7 bases short and J 7 bases short, with 20 bases between. The germline V gene has CDR1 MNHNS and CDR2 SASEGT. Written as DNA, the CDR3 is TGTGCCAGCACGGTAGAGGCAGGGACGTATAATGAGCAGTTCTTC. It is translated as CASTVEAGTYNEQFF.

This clonotype has more than one count but fewer than ten. This chain uses TRBV20-1 with TRBJ2-1; 8 bases are a match to TRBD2. CDR1 DFQATT and CDR2 SNEGSKA come from the germline V gene (reference sequence). This CDR3 has 15 residues. V shed 6 bases, J shed 6 bases, and the junction held 13 bases outside the gene matches. The CDR3 nucleotides read TGCAGTGCCCTGGAACCCGGGACTAGAGGCAATGAGCAGTTCTTC. Translated, it gives CSALEPGTRGNEQFF.

There are a few counts of this clonotype. The chain links TRBV7-9 to TRBJ1-1; TRBD1 agrees at 10 bases. The CDR3 spans 17 residues. From germline, CDR1 is SEHNR and CDR2 FQNEAQ (reference sequence). Losses at the gene ends were 5 bases for V and 1 base for J; bases not matched to a gene: 10. The CDR3 loop reads CASSPRGTGVGNTEAFF. CDR3 bases: TGTGCCAGCAGCCCAAGGGGGACAGGGGTGGGGAACACTGAAGCTTTCTTT.

The chain uses TRBV10-2 and TRBJ2-7; D is uncertain. The germline gives CDR1 WSHSY, CDR2 SAAADI. V lost 7 bases to trimming and J lost 2 bases, with 12 bases between them. The CDR3 is 13 residues long. The CDR3 protein is CASMGSFPYEQYF. For the CDR3, the DNA is TGCGCCAGCATGGGATCCTTCCCCTACGAGCAGTACTTC.

J is TRBJ1-2 and V is TRBV20-1; no firm D call. The CDR3 runs to 15 residues. Trimming cost V 0 bases and J 4 bases, with 15 bases left between them. Germline values: CDR1 DFQATT, CDR2 SNEGSKA (reference sequence). The CDR3 DNA follows: TGCAGTGCTAGAGATCTAAAAGGGCAGGTCTATGGCTACACCTTC. It is translated as CSARDLKGQVYGYTF.

The chain joins TRBV18 to TRBJ2-1; D not certain. Trimming stripped 1 base from V and 5 bases from J, with 12 bases between. Germline CDR1 reads KGHSH; CDR2 reads LQKENI. The CDR3 runs to 15 residues. CDR3 in DNA: TGTGCCAGCTCACCACTGGAACGATCCAACAATGAGCAGTTCTTC. This sequence encodes CASSPLERSNNEQFF.

The chain combines TRBV14 with TRBJ2-1; TRBD2 agrees at 7 bases. V shed 1 base, J shed 7 bases, and the junction held 13 bases outside the gene matches. The CDR3 spans 17 residues. In germline, CDR1 is SGHDN, CDR2 FVKESK. CDR3 sequence (DNA): TGTGCCAGCAGCCAAGGTCGCGGGAGACTTAGGAATAATGAGCAGTTCTTC. Its translation is CASSQGRGRLRNNEQFF.

This clonotype was seen more than once but under ten times. The V call is TRBV5-1, the J call TRBJ1-3; 10 nucleotides line up with TRBD1. Germline assignment: CDR1 SGHRS and CDR2 YFSETQ. V was pared by 9 bases and J by 4 bases, with 10 bases of the junction left unmatched. The CDR3 contains 15 residues. The CDR3 reads CATATGTGDGNTIYF. In nucleotides, the CDR3 is TGCGCCACCGCCACCGGGACAGGGGACGGAAACACCATATATTTT.

This clonotype was seen repeatedly, ten times or more. The J gene is TRBJ2-1, the V gene TRBV4-2, with 14 bases identical to TRBD2. The CDR3 length is 17 residues. The germline CDR1 and CDR2 sequences are LGHNA and YNFKEQ. J lost 8 bases, V lost 4 bases, and 10 bases had no gene match. The CDR3 here is CASSPHGTSGSMYEQFF. The CDR3 DNA reads TGTGCCAGCAGCCCCCATGGGACTAGCGGGAGCATGTATGAGCAGTTCTTC.

This clonotype has ten or more counts. The J gene is TRBJ2-7, the V gene TRBV7-8; no reliable D call. The length of the CDR3 is 12 residues. The germline gives CDR1 SGHVS, CDR2 FQNEAQ. Trimming removed 5 bases at V and 9 bases at J, with 14 bases between. Here the CDR3 DNA reads TGTGCCAGCAGCCAGCACCTGGGTGGGCAGTACTTC. Its translation: CASSQHLGGQYF.

V and J are TRBV11-1 and TRBJ2-7, with 9 bases that match TRBD1. Losses at the gene ends were 5 bases for V and 3 bases for J; bases not matched to a gene: 17. The CDR3 loop spans 18 amino acids. Germline lookup yields CDR1 SGHAT and CDR2 FQDESV (reference sequence). The CDR3 nucleotides are TGTGCCAGCAGCCCCCCCGGGACAGGGAGAGGTAGCTTCTACGAGCAGTACTTC. This encodes CASSPPGTGRGSFYEQYF.

The table lists this clonotype with a few counts. The chain uses TRBV12-3 or TRBV12-4 and TRBJ1-5; D is unclear. V was shortened by 1 base and J by 5 bases, with 18 bases between the two germline ends. There are 17 residues in the CDR3. The CDR3 sequence is CASSLGSGRVADQPQHF. The CDR3 DNA reads as TGTGCCAGCAGTTTAGGATCGGGGAGGGTAGCCGATCAGCCCCAGCATTTT.

This clonotype was observed a few times. This chain connects TRBV3-1 to TRBJ2-1; the D gene is possibly TRBD2 (7 bases). The germline V and J ends were trimmed by 4 bases and 2 bases, with 15 bases remaining between them. CDR1 is LGHDT, CDR2 YNNKEL, per germline (reference sequence). The CDR3 loop spans 16 amino acids. The CDR3 DNA follows: TGTGCCAGCAGCCCTCCGGGGGCGGGGGCCTACAATGAGCAGTTCTTC. Residues: CASSPPGAGAYNEQFF.